This T cell receptor (beta chain) was recorded in a study of cytomegalovirus exposure and HLA in healthy donors. Whole-study context: According to later analysis, the same platform produced the 120 or so validation and about 700 first-cohort repertoires. Notes on the study in general: Rare sequences made up most TCRs, while some public TCRs were found in many donors. Reports described diagnosis of cytomegalovirus status by the classifier as highly specific and sensitive. The study labeled under 200 TCR beta chains cytomegalovirus-associated.

On this clone itself: Its cognate antigen is unknown.

Clones were read by immunoSEQ multiplex PCR, and TCRdb kept only the in-frame ones, dropping some. Found here are roughly 300,000 clones, 70% to 90% of them singletons; the top ten hold around 0.84%. This CDR3 comprises 16 residues. Trimming took off 0 bases at V and 2 bases at J, with 10 bases between the two ends. Germline V CDR1 and CDR2: LGHNA, YSLEER. This chain connects TRBV4-3 to TRBJ2-2, with a weak D call TRBD2 (6 bases). The material sequenced was PBMCs. The receptor's source is a young woman in good health and CMV-seronegative. CDR3 sequence reads: CASSQDSSGNTGELFF. CDR3 DNA sequence: TGCGCCAGCAGCCAAGATAGTAGCGGCAACACCGGGGAGCTGTTTTTT.